These 13 T cell receptor beta chains were sequenced from one sample in a study of cytomegalovirus exposure and HLA in healthy donors. Some clones are missing from TCRdb's copy, which holds only in-frame ones; the method was immunoSEQ multiplex PCR. This repertoire shows approximately 90,000 clones, over 85% found once; its top ten account for less than 1.5%. Material for sequencing was PBMCs. All receptors derive from a woman in her 30s in good health and CMV-seropositive.

This chain joins TRBV7-9 and TRBJ2-3, with D hard to call. Germline-derived CDR1 and CDR2 are SEHNR and FQNEAQ (reference sequence). V was clipped by 1 base and J by 7 bases, with 18 bases between them. The CDR3 consists of 16 residues. The CDR3 here is CASSLDRAISHHTQYF. CDR3 nucleotides: TGTGCCAGCAGCTTAGACAGAGCTATTTCACACCATACGCAGTATTTT.

The chain recombines TRBV30 with TRBJ1-4; the D gene is possibly TRBD1 (5 bases). The germline V gene encodes CDR1 GTSNPN and CDR2 SVGIG (reference sequence). CDR3 length equals 14 residues. Trimming took 0 bases from V and 10 from J, leaving 15 bases between them. The CDR3 sequence: CAWSVSGGGGKLFF. In DNA, the CDR3 is TGTGCCTGGAGTGTTTCCGGCGGGGGGGGAAAACTGTTTTTT.

The chain employs TRBV28 and TRBJ1-1; D is possibly TRBD1 (6 bases). Between the trimmed V and J ends, which lost 5 bases and 4 bases, there was a span of 17 bases. This CDR3 is built from 15 residues. The germline V gene encodes CDR1 MDHEN and CDR2 SYDVKM. CDR3: CASSPTGYISTEAFF. The CDR3 DNA sequence: TGTGCCAGCAGTCCAACAGGGTACATTTCCACTGAAGCTTTCTTT.

The rearrangement joins TRBV29-1 to TRBJ2-2; D is uncertain. Germline CDR1 is SQVTM and CDR2 is ANQGSEA. V was trimmed by 6 bases and J by 4 bases, leaving 12 bases between them. This CDR3 region has 13 residues. DNA for the CDR3: TGCAGCGTCCTTCCTCGGAGCACCGGGGAGCTGTTTTTT. Translating gives CSVLPRSTGELFF.

The J gene is TRBJ1-1, the V gene TRBV29-1; TRBD1 matches at 9 bases. This CDR3 has 12 amino acids. J was trimmed by 5 bases and V by 7 bases; bases with no gene match: 5. From germline, CDR1 is SQVTM and CDR2 ANQGSEA. The CDR3 sequence: CSALQGATEAFF. For the CDR3, the DNA is TGCAGCGCCCTACAGGGGGCAACTGAAGCTTTCTTT. Full variable domain (remainder filled in from reference TRBV29-1 and TRBJ1-1): SAVISQKPSRDICQRGTSLTIQCQVDSQVTMMFWYRQQPGQSLTLIATANQGSEATYESGFVIDKFPISRPNLTFSTLTVSNMSPEDSSIYLCSALQGATEAFFGQGTRLTVV.

This clone occurred once. V and J are TRBV5-1 and TRBJ2-5, with 9 bases aligning to TRBD2. Germline-derived CDR1 and CDR2 are SGHRS and YFSETQ. V was clipped by 2 bases and J by 4 bases; unmatched bases: 6. The CDR3 runs 15 residues. The chain's CDR3 is CASSFLAGDGETQYF. In DNA, the CDR3 is TGCGCCAGCAGCTTTTTAGCGGGAGATGGAGAGACCCAGTACTTC.

V gene TRBV20-1 combines with J gene TRBJ2-2; D ambiguous. With 6 bases removed from V and 7 bases from J, the gap between germline ends came to 9 bases. Germline-derived CDR1 and CDR2 are DFQATT and SNEGSKA (reference sequence). The CDR3 has 11 amino acids. DNA of the CDR3: TGCAGTGCCGGCGGAAGCGGGGAGCTGTTTTTT. Translation: CSAGGSGELFF.

The CDR3 here is CASSPGLGNYGYTF. The CDR3 DNA reads TGTGCCAGCAGCCCAGGACTGGGTAACTATGGCTACACCTTC. The rearrangement joins TRBV2 to TRBJ1-2, with D hard to call. CDR3 length: 14 amino acids. V was trimmed by 6 bases and J by 1 base, leaving 12 bases between them. Per the germline V gene, CDR1 is SNHLY and CDR2 is FYNNEI.

This clone has only one observation. V gene TRBV28 combines with J gene TRBJ1-5; possible D gene TRBD1, 6 bases. The length of the CDR3 is 15 residues. Germline V gene sequence: CDR1 MDHEN, CDR2 SYDVKM. V was trimmed by 5 bases and J by 7 bases, leaving 18 bases between them. The CDR3 region is CASSAFRDTFQPQHF. The CDR3 region has the DNA TGTGCCAGCAGTGCCTTCCGGGACACCTTCCAGCCCCAGCATTTT. Variable domain in full (rest from reference TRBV28 and TRBJ1-5): DVKVTQSSRYLVKRTGEKVFLECVQDMDHENMFWYRQDPGLGLRLIYFSYDVKMKEKGDIPEGYSVSREKKERFSLILESASTNQTSMYLCASSAFRDTFQPQHFGDGTRLSIL.

The genes are TRBV14 and TRBJ2-5; D is undetermined. The CDR3 extends over 13 amino acids. Germline CDR1 and CDR2: SGHDN and FVKESK. V was shortened by 8 bases and J by 2 bases, with 12 bases between the two germline ends. In nucleotides, the CDR3 is TGTGCCAGCGGCCCTGTGGAGCAAGAGACCCAGTACTTC. Translating it yields CASGPVEQETQYF.

This clone was seen once. The chain has TRBV7-2 and TRBJ2-7; the D gene is possibly TRBD2 (7 bases). Looked up from germline, CDR1 is SGHTA and CDR2 is FQGNSA. The CDR3 spans 15 residues. V was clipped by 7 bases and J by 2 bases, with 18 bases between them. This CDR3 reads CASTRRGAGTYEQYF. Here the CDR3 DNA reads TGTGCCAGCACCCGCCGGGGGGCAGGTACCTACGAGCAGTACTTC.

This clone is a singleton in its sample. The V call is TRBV30, the J call TRBJ2-1; TRBD2 agrees at 9 bases. The V gene end was trimmed by 0 bases and the J gene end by 0 bases; junction bases not matched to a gene: 6. The CDR3 is 17 amino acids. Germline assignment: CDR1 GTSNPN and CDR2 SVGIG (reference sequence). The CDR3 DNA reads as TGTGCCTGGAGTGTTCGAGCGGGAGGATCCTCCTACAATGAGCAGTTCTTC. This translates into CAWSVRAGGSSYNEQFF.

V and J are TRBV6-5 and TRBJ1-5, with 7 positions matching TRBD1. V trimming: 10 bases; J trimming: 5 bases; junction bases outside the gene matches: 5. The CDR3 has 12 residues. Germline CDR1 reads MNHEY; CDR2 reads SVGAGI. CDR3 DNA: TGTGCCACCCGACAGGGAGATCAGCCCCAGCATTTT. It yields the protein CATRQGDQPQHF.